This T cell receptor beta chain was retrieved from a study of Graves' ophthalmopathy and Graves' hyperthyroidism. Trimming took off 6 bases at V and 3 bases at J, with 12 bases between the two ends. This CDR3 is built from 13 residues. This clonotype appeared many times. RNA transcripts served as template for amplifying TCR beta CDR3 sequences. The workflow started with a first-round RT-PCR run with HTBI primers and then moved on to a second-round multiplex PCR. Each CDR3 protein gets one entry after TCRdb re-called the multiplex PCR reads with MiXCR. The repertoire consists of approximately 460,000 distinct CDR3 sequences, with roughly 14% occurring once and the leading ten covering 8% to 10%.

The sequence derives from a woman between 25 and 40 years old with Graves' ophthalmopathy. The rearrangement links TRBV12-3 or TRBV12-4 to TRBJ2-7, with TRBD2 as a possible D gene (5 bases). Sequencing input: blood. The CDR3 nucleotides read TGTGCCAGCAGCCCCCCCGGGGACTACGAGCAGTACTTC. Translated, it gives CASSPPGDYEQYF.